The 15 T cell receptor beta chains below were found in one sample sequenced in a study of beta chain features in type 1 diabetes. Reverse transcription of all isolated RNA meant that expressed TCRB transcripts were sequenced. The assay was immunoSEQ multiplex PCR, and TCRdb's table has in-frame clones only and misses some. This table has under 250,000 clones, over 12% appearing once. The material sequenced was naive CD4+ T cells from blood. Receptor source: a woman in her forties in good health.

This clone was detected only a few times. The CDR3 nucleotides are TGTGCCAGCAGCCCCCAAACAGGGGCCCTTGGGTGGGCTGAAGCTTTCTTT. Protein product: CASSPQTGALGWAEAFF. The chain is built from TRBV5-6 and TRBJ1-1; 7 bases line up with TRBD1. V dropped 4 bases and J dropped 6; count of bases not matched to a gene: 18. This CDR3 spans 17 amino acids. In germline, CDR1 is SGHDT, CDR2 YYEEEE.

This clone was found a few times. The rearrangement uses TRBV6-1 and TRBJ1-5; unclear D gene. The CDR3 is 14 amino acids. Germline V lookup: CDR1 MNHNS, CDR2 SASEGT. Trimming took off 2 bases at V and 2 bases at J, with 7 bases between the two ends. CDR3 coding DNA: TGTGCCAGCAGTGAATACCGGGGCAATCAGCCCCAGCATTTT. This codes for CASSEYRGNQPQHF.

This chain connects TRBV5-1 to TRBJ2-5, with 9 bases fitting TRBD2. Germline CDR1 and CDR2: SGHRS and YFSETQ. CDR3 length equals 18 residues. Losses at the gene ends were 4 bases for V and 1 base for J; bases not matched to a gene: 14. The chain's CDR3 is CASSRGAGTSLSQETQYF. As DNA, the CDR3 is TGCGCCAGCAGCCGAGGTGCCGGGACTAGCTTATCCCAAGAGACCCAGTACTTC.

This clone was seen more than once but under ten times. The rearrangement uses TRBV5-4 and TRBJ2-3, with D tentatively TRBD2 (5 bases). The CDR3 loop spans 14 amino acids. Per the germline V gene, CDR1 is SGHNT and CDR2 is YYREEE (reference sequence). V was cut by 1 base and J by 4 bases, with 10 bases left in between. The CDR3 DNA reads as TGTGCCAGCAGCTTGCTAGCAAGGCCAGATACGCAGTATTTT. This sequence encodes CASSLLARPDTQYF.

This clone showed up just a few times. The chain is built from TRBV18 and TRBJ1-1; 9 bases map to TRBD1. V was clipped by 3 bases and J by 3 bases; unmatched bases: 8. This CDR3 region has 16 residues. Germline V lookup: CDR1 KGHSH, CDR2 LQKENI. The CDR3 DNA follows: TGTGCCAGCTCACCGCTTATGACAGGGGGTGACACTGAAGCTTTCTTT. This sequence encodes CASSPLMTGGDTEAFF.

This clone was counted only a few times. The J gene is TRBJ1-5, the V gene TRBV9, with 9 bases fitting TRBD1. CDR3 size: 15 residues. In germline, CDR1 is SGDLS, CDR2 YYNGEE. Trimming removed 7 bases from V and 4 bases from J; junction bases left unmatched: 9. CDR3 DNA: TGTGCCAGCGCTGCCGGGACAGGGCTAAATCAGCCCCAGCATTTT. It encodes CASAAGTGLNQPQHF.

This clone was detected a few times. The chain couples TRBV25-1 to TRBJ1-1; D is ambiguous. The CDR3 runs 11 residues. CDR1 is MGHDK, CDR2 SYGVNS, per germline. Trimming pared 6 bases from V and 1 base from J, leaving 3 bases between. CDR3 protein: CASSRNTEAFF. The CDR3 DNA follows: TGTGCCAGCAGCAGGAACACTGAAGCTTTCTTT.

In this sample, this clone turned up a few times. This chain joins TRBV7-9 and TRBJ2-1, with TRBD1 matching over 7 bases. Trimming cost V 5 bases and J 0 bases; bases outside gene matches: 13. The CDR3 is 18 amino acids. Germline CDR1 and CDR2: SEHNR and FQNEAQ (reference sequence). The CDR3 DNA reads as TGTGCCAGCAGCCCCCAGTACGGACAGGCGAGCTCCTACAATGAGCAGTTCTTC. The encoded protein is CASSPQYGQASSYNEQFF. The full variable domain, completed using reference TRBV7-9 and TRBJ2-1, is DTGVSQNPRHKITKRGQNVTFRCDPISEHNRLYWYRQTLGQGPEFLTYFQNEAQLEKSRLLSDRFSAERPKGSFSTLEIQRTEQGDSAMYLCASSPQYGQASSYNEQFFGPGTRLTVL.

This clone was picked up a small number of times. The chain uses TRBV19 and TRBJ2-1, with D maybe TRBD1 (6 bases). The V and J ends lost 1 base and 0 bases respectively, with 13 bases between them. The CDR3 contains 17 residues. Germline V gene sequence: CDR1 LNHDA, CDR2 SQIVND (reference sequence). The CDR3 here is CASSIGAGVNSYNEQFF. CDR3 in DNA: TGTGCCAGTAGTATAGGGGCAGGGGTAAACTCCTACAATGAGCAGTTCTTC.

The CDR3 is CASSQAFGLENYGYTF. DNA for the CDR3: TGCGCCAGCAGCCAGGCCTTTGGGTTAGAAAACTATGGCTACACCTTC. The rearrangement uses TRBV5-1 and TRBJ1-2, with no clear D. The CDR3 is made up of 16 amino acids. V was cut by 4 bases and J by 2 bases, with 18 bases left in between. The germline V gene has CDR1 SGHRS and CDR2 YFSETQ.

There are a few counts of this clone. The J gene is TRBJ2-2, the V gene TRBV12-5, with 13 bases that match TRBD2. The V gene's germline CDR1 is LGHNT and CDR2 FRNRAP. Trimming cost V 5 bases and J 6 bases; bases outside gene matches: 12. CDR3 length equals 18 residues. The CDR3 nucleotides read TGTGCTAGTGGTATCCCAACTAGCGGGGGGGCGGTGGCCGGGGAGCTGTTTTTT. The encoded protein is CASGIPTSGGAVAGELFF.

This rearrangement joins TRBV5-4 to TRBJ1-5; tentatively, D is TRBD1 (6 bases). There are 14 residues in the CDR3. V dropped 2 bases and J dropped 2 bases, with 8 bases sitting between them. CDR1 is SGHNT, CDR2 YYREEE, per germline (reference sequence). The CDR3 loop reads CASSLQGGNQPQHF. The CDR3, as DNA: TGTGCCAGCAGCTTACAGGGCGGCAATCAGCCCCAGCATTTT. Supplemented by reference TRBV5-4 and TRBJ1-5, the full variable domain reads ETGVTQSPTHLIKTRGQQVTLRCSSQSGHNTVSWYQQALGQGPQFIFQYYREEENGRGNFPPRFSGLQFPNYSSELNVNALELDDSALYLCASSLQGGNQPQHFGDGTRLSIL.

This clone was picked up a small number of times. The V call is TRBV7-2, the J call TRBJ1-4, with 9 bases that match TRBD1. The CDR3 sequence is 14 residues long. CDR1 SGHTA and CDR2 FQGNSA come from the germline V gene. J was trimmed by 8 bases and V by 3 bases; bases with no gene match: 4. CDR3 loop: CASSFLTGGEKLFF. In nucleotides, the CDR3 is TGTGCCAGCAGCTTTTTAACAGGGGGCGAAAAACTGTTTTTT.

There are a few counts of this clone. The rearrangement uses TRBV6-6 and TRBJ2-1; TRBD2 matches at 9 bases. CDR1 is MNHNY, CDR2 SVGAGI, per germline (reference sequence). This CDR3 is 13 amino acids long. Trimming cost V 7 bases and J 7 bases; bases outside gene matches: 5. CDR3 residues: CASTPAGGNEQFF. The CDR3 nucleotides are TGTGCCAGCACCCCCGCGGGGGGGAATGAGCAGTTCTTC.

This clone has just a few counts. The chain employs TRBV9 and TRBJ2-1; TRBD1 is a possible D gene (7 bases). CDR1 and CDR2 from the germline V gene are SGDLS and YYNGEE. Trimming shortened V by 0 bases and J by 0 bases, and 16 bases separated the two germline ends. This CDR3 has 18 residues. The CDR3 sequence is CASSVATGEVGSYNEQFF. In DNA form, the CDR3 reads TGTGCCAGCAGCGTAGCTACAGGGGAGGTGGGCTCCTACAATGAGCAGTTCTTC.